This TCR beta chain was documented in a study of T cells in severe cutaneous drug reactions. The CDR3 is 12 amino acids. Germline CDR1 and CDR2: SGHAT and FQNNGV. TCR subtype-specific primers in iRepertoire multiplex PCR prepared libraries for bulk and single-cell sequencing. No DNA is given; TCRdb re-called the multiplex PCR reads and lists each CDR3 protein once. The sample is made up of tens of thousands of distinct CDR3 sequences, and the top ten hold roughly 7.7% of it. Sequenced patients had Stevens-Johnson syndrome or toxic epidermal necrolysis caused by carbamazepine. The chain carries TRBV11-2 and TRBJ2-2. The TCR sequence derives from a human donor with toxic epidermal necrolysis, a severe cutaneous drug reaction. Material for sequencing was PBMCs. This chain's CDR3 is CASSQSTGELFF. The whole variable domain, filled in from reference TRBV11-2 and TRBJ2-2, reads EAGVAQSPRYKIIEKRQSVAFWCNPISGHATLYWYQQILGQGPKLLIQFQNNGVVDDSQLPKDRFSAERLKGVDSTLKIQPAKLEDSAVYLCASSQSTGELFFGEGSRLTVL.